This TCR beta chain was captured in a study of sequential checkpoint blockade in melanoma. Study as a whole: First-line arms were nivolumab then ipilimumab, or the reverse, randomized 1:1.

Some clones are missing from TCRdb's copy, which holds only in-frame ones; the method was immunoSEQ multiplex PCR. The sample contains about 26,000 clones, 75% to 80% of which appear only once. Stated treatment: randomized to nivolumab then ipilimumab (arm A) or the reverse (arm B). This clone was seen a handful of times. Trimming took 4 bases from V and 5 from J; bases not matched to a gene: 7. Germline lookup yields CDR1 MNHEY and CDR2 SMNVEV (reference sequence). There are 14 residues in the CDR3. This TCR derives from a human donor with melanoma. The sequencing here drew on CD8+ T cells sorted from blood (inferred from file names), taken from a patient given nivolumab and ipilimumab in sequence. The V and J genes are TRBV27 and TRBJ1-2; 7 nucleotides match TRBD1. For the CDR3, the DNA is TGTGCCAGCAGTTCGGGGGACAGCCAGTATGGCTACACCTTC. It specifies CASSSGDSQYGYTF.